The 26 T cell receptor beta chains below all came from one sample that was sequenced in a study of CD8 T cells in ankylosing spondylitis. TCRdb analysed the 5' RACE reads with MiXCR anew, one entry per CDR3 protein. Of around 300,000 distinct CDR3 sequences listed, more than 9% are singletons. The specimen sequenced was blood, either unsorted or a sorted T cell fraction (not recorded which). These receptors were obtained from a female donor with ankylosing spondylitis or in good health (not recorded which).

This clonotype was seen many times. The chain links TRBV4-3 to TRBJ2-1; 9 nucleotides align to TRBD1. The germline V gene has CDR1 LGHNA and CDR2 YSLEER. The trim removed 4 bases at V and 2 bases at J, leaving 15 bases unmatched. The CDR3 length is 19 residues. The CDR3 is CASSRRTGVLQATYNEQFF. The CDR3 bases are TGCGCCAGCAGCCGACGGACAGGGGTCCTTCAAGCGACCTACAATGAGCAGTTCTTC.

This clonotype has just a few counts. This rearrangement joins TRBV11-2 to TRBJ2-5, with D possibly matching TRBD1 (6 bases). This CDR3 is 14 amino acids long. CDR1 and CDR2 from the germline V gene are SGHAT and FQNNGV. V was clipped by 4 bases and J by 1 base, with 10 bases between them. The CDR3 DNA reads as TGTGCCAGCAGCTCGACAGGCTTCCAAGAGACCCAGTACTTC. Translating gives CASSSTGFQETQYF.

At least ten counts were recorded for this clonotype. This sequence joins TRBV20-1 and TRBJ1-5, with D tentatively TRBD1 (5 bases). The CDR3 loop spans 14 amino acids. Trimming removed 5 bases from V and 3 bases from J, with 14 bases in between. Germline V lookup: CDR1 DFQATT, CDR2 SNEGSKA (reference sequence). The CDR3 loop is CSAPGPGNNQPQHF. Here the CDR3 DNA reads TGCAGTGCTCCCGGGCCAGGGAACAATCAGCCCCAGCATTTT.

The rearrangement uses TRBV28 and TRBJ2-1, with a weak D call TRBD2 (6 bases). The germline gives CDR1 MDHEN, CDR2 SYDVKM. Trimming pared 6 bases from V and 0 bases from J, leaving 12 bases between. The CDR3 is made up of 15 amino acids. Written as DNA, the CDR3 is TGTGCCAGCAGCTGGGGGGTCGGCTCCTACAATGAGCAGTTCTTC. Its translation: CASSWGVGSYNEQFF.

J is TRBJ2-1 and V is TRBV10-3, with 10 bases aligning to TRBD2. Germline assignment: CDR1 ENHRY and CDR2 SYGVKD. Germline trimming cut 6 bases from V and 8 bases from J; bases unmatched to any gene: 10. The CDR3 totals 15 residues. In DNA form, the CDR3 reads TGTGCCATCAGGGGAGCGGGAGGGCCTTGGGATGAGCAGTTCTTC. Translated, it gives CAIRGAGGPWDEQFF.

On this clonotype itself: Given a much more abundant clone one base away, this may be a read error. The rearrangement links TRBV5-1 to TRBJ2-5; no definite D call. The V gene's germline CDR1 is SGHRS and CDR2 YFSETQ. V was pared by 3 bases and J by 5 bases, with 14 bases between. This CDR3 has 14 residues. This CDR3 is CASSYTSVHETQYF. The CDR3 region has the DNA TGCGCCAGCAGCTACACCTCGGTCCATGAGACCCAGTACTTC.

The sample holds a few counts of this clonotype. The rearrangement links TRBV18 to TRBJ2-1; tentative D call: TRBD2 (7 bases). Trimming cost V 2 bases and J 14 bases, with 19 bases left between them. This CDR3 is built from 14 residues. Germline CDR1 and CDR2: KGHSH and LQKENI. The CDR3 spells CASSPDRNFGGKFF. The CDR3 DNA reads TGTGCCAGCTCACCAGACAGGAATTTCGGGGGGAAGTTCTTC. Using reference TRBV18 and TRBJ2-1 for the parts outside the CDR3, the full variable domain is NAGVMQNPRHLVRRRGQEARLRCSPMKGHSHVYWYRQLPEEGLKFMVYLQKENIIDESGMPKERFSAEFPKEGPSILRIQQVVRGDSAAYFCASSPDRNFGGKFFGPGTRLTVL.

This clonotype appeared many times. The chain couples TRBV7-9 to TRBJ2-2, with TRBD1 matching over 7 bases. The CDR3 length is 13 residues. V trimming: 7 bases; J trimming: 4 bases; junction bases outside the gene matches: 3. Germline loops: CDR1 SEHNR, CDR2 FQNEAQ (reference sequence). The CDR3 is CASTTGRTGELFF. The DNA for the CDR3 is TGTGCCAGCACGACAGGGCGCACCGGGGAGCTGTTTTTT.

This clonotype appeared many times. The CDR3 DNA is TGCAGTGCTAGGGCAGGGATGAATCAGCCCCAGCATTTT. Amino acids: CSARAGMNQPQHF. The chain recombines TRBV20-1 with TRBJ1-5, with a tentative D call TRBD1 (5 bases). The CDR3 is made up of 13 amino acids. From germline, CDR1 is DFQATT and CDR2 SNEGSKA (reference sequence). Between the trimmed V and J ends, which lost 3 bases and 4 bases, there was a span of 10 bases.

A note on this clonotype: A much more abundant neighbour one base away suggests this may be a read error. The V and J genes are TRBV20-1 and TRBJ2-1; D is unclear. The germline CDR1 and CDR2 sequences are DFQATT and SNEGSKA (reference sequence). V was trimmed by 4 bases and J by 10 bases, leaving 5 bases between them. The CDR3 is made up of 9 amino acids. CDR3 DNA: TGCAGTGCTATGGGGGAGCAGTTCTTC. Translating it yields CSAMGEQFF.

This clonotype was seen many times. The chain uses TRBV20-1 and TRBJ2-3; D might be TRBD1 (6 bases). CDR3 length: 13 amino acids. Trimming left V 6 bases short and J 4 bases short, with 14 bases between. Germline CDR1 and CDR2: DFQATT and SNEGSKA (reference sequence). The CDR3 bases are TGCAGTGCGTGGATACCAGGGGCAGATACGCAGTATTTT. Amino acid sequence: CSAWIPGADTQYF.

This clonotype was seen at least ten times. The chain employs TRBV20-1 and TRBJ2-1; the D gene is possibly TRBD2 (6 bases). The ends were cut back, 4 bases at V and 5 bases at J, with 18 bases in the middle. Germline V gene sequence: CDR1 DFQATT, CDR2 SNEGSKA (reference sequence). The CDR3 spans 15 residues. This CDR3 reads CSATLSGLSHNEQFF. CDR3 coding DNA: TGCAGTGCTACCCTTTCCGGACTATCTCACAATGAGCAGTTCTTC.

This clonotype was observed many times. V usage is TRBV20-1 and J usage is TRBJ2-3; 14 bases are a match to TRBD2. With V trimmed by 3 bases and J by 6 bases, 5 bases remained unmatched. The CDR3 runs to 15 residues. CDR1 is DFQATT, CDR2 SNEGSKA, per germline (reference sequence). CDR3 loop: CSARGTSGRDDTQYF. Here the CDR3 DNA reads TGCAGTGCTAGGGGGACTAGCGGGAGAGATGATACGCAGTATTTT.

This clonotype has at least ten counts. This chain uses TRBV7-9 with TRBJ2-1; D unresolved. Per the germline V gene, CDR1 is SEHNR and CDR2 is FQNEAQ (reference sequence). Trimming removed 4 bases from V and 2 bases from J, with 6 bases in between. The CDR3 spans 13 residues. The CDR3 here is CASSSKAYNEQFF. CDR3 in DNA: TGTGCCAGCAGCTCGAAGGCCTACAATGAGCAGTTCTTC. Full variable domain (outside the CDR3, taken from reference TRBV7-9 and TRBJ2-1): DTGVSQNPRHKITKRGQNVTFRCDPISEHNRLYWYRQTLGQGPEFLTYFQNEAQLEKSRLLSDRFSAERPKGSFSTLEIQRTEQGDSAMYLCASSSKAYNEQFFGPGTRLTVL.

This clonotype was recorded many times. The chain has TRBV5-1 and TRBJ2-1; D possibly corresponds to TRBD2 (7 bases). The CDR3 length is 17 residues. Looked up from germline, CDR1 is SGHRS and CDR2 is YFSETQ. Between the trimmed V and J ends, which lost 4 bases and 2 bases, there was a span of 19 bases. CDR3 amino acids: CASSTAVGAGAYNEQFF. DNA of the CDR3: TGCGCCAGCAGCACGGCAGTGGGGGCGGGGGCCTACAATGAGCAGTTCTTC.

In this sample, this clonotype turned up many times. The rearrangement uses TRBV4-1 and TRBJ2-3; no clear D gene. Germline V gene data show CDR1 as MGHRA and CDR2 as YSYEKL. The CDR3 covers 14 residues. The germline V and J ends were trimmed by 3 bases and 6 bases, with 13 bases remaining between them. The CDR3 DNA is TGCGCCAGCAGCCACTCCCGACCCCGGGATACGCAGTATTTT. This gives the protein CASSHSRPRDTQYF.

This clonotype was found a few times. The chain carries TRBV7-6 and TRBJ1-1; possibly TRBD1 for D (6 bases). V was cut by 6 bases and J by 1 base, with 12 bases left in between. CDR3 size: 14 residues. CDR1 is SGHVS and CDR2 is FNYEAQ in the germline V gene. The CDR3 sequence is CASRRGGPNTEAFF. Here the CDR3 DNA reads TGTGCCAGCAGGCGGGGGGGCCCGAACACTGAAGCTTTCTTT.

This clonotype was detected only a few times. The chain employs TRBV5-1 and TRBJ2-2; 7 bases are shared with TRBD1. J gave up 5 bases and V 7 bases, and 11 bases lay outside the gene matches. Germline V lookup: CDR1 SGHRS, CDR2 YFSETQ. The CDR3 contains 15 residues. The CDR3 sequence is CASYEAPGGTGELFF. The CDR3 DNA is TGCGCCAGCTACGAGGCTCCAGGGGGAACCGGGGAGCTGTTTTTT. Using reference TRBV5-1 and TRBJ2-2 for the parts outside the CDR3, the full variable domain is KAGVTQTPRYLIKTRGQQVTLSCSPISGHRSVSWYQQTPGQGLQFLFEYFSETQRNKGNFPGRFSGRQFSNSRSEMNVSTLELGDSALYLCASYEAPGGTGELFFGEGSRLTVL.

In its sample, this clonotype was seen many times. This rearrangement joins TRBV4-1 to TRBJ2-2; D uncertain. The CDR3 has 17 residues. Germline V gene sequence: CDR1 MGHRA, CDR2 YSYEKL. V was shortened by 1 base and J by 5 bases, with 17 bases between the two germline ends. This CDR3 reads CASSQVLGYETTGELFF. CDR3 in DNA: TGCGCCAGCAGCCAAGTACTTGGTTATGAGACAACCGGGGAGCTGTTTTTT.

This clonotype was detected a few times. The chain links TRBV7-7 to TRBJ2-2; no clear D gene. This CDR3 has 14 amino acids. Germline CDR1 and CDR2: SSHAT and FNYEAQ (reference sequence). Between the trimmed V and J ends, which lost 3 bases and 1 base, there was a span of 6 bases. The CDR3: CASSLTLNTGELFF. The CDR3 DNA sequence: TGTGCCAGCAGCTTGACATTGAACACCGGGGAGCTGTTTTTT.

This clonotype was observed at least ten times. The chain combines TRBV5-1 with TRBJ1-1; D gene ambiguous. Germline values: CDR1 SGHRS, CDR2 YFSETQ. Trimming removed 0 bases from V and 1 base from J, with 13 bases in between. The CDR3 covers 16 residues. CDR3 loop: CASSLAPVKGNTEAFF. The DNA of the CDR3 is TGCGCCAGCAGCTTGGCCCCTGTTAAGGGGAACACTGAAGCTTTCTTT.

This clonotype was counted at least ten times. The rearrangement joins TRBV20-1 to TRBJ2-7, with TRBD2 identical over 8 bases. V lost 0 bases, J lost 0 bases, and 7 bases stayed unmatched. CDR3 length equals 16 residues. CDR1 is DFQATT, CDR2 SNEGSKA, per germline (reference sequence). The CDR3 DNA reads TGCAGTGCTAGAGATGTGGGGACTAGGGGCTCCTACGAGCAGTACTTC. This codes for CSARDVGTRGSYEQYF.

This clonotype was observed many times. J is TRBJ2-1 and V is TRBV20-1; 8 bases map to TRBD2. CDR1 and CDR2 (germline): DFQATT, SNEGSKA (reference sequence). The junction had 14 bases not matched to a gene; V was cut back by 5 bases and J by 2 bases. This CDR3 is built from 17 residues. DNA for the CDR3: TGCAGTGCTCCCGCCCCTTTAGCGGGACGGGCCTACAATGAGCAGTTCTTC. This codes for CSAPAPLAGRAYNEQFF.

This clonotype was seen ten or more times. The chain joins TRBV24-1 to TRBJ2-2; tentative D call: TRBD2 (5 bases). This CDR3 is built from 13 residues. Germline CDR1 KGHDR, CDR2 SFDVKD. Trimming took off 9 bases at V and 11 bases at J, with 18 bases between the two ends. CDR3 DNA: TGTGCCACCTCCAAGGGAACTAGTGGTGAGCTGTTTTTT. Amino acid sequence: CATSKGTSGELFF.

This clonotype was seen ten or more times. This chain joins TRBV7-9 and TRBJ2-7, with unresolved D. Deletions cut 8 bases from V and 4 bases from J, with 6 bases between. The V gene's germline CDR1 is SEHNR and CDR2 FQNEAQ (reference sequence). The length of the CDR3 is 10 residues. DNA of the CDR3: TGTGCCAGCGGGGATTACGAGCAGTACTTC. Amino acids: CASGDYEQYF.

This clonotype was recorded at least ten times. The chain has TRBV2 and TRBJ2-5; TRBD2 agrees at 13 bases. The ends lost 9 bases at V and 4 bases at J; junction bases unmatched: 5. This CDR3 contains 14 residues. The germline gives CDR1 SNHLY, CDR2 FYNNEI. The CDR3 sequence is CASRTSGSRETQYF. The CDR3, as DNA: TGTGCCAGTCGGACTAGCGGGAGTCGAGAGACCCAGTACTTC.